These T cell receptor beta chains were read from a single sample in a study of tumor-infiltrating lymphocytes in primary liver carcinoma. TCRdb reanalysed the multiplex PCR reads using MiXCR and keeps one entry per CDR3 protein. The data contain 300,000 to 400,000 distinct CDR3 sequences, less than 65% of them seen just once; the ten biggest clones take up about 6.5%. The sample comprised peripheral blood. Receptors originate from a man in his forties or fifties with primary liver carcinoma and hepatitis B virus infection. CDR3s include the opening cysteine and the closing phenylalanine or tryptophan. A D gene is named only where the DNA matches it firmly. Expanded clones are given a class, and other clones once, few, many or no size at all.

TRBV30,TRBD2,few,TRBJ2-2,CAWRTSGSTGELFF,TGTGCCTGGAGGACTAGCGGGAGCACCGGGGAGCTGTTTTTT
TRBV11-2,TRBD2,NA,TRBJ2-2,CASSPILAGTGDLFF,TGTGCCAGCAGCCCCATACTAGCGGGCACCGGGGACCTGTTTTTT
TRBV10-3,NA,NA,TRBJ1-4,CAICDDTATNEKVFF,TGTGCCATCTGCGATGACACCGCAACTAATGAAAAAGTGTTTTTT
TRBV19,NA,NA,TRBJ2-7,CTSSAPIPPGSANEQYF,TGTACCAGTAGTGCACCAATTCCGCCGGGGTCGGCCAACGAGCAGTACTTC
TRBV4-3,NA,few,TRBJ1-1,CASSRTRNNEAFF,TGCGCCAGCAGCCGGACAAGGAACAATGAAGCTTTCTTT
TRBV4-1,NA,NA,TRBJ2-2,CASSPLGMNTGELFF,TGCGCCAGCAGCCCCCTCGGGATGAACACCGGGGAGCTGTTTTTT
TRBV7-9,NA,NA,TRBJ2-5,CASSSTRKAGTQYF,TGTGCCAGCAGCTCGACTAGAAAGGCTGGGACCCAGTACTTC
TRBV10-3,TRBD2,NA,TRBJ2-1,CAISESGGTSGSLVNEQSF,TGTGCCATCAGTGAGTCGGGGGGGACTAGCGGGAGTCTCGTCAATGAGCAGTCCTTC
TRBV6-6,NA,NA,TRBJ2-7,CASSYSMASERNEQYF,TGTGCCAGTAGTTACTCGATGGCTAGCGAGAGGAACGAGCAGTACTTC
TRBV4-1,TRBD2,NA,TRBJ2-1,CASSQGGDLAGEGNGQFF,TGCGCCAGCAGCCAAGGTGGTGACTTAGCGGGAGAGGGCAATGGGCAGTTCTTC
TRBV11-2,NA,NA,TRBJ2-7,CASSGDFTYEQYF,TGTGCCAGCAGCGGGGACTTCACCTACGAGCAGTACTTC
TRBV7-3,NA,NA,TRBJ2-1,CASSLTKGREQFF,TGTGCCAGCAGCTTAACAAAGGGTCGTGAGCAGTTCTTC
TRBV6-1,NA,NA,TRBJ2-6,CASVVSGVSVLTF,TGTGCCAGCGTGGTCTCTGGGGTCAGCGTCCTGACTTTC
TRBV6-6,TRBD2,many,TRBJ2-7,CASSSPGLANYEQYF,TGTGCCAGCAGTTCCCCGGGACTAGCGAACTACGAGCAGTACTTC
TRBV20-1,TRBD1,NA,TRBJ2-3,CSAGQGPADTQYF,TGCAGTGCTGGACAGGGGCCCGCAGATACGCAGTATTTT
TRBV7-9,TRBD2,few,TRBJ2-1,CASSPTSEGEQFF,TGTGCCAGCAGCCCCACTAGCGAAGGGGAGCAGTTCTTC
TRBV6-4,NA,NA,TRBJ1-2,CASSPDGGGYTF,TGTGCCAGCAGTCCGGACGGGGGAGGCTACACCTTC
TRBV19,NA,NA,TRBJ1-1,CASSIAGQPAEAFF,TGTGCCAGTAGTATAGCGGGGCAACCAGCAGAAGCTTTCTTT
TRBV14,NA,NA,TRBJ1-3,CTSSPGGRFGNTIYF,TGTACCAGCAGCCCTGGGGGGCGCTTTGGGAACACCATATATTTT
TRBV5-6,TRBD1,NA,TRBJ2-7,CASSPVGQVYEQYF,TGTGCCAGTAGCCCGGTGGGACAGGTCTACGAACAGTACTTC
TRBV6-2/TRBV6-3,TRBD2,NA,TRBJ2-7,CASNSPTSGPSYEQYF,TGTGCCAGCAATTCCCCGACTAGCGGCCCGTCCTATGAGCAGTACTTC
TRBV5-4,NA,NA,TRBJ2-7,CASSSQGWGLESGEQYF,TGTGCCAGCAGTTCACAGGGATGGGGTCTCGAGTCGGGGGAGCAGTACTTC
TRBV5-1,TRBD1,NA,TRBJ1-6,CASRAGQNVTPLHF,TGCGCCAGCAGGGCGGGACAGAATGTAACACCCCTCCACTTT
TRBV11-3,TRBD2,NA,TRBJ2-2,CASSLGTSGAGELFF,TGCGCCAGCAGCTTAGGGACTAGCGGAGCCGGGGAGCTGTTTTTT
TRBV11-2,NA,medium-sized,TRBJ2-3,CASSLASLDRSQYF,TGTGCCAGCAGCTTAGCGTCCCTAGATCGATCGCAGTATTTT
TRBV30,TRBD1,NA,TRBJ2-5,CAWRRTGQEIQYF,TGTGCCTGGAGGCGGACAGGGCAAGAGATCCAGTACTTC
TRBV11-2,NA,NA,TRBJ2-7,CASSSSYGQYF,TGTGCCAGCAGCTCCTCCTACGGGCAGTACTTC
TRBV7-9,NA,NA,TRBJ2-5,CASSGGGAQYF,TGTGCCAGCAGCGGAGGCGGGGCCCAGTACTTC
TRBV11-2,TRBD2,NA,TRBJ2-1,CACSIGAGAPNEQFF,TGTGCCTGCAGCATAGGAGCGGGAGCCCCCAATGAGCAGTTCTTC
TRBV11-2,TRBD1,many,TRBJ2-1,CASSGGQGPYNEQFF,TGTGCCAGCAGTGGAGGACAGGGCCCGTACAATGAGCAGTTCTTC
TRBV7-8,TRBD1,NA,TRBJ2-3,CASSQSGQSTDMQYF,TGTGCCAGCAGCCAATCGGGACAGAGCACAGATATGCAGTATTTT
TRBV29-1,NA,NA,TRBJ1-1,CSVGAGWGMNTEAFF,TGCAGCGTCGGCGCAGGGTGGGGTATGAACACTGAAGCTTTCTTT
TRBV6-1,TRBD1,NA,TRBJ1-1,CAAVPGQGPNTGAFF,TGTGCCGCAGTCCCGGGACAGGGGCCGAACACTGGAGCTTTCTTT
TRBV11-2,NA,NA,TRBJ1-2,CASSLDHREPRGYTF,TGTGCCAGCAGCTTAGACCACCGGGAGCCTCGTGGCTACACCTTC
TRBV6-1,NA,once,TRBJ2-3,CASNPRASGRTDTQYF,TGTGCCAGCAATCCGAGGGCTAGTGGTCGCACAGATACGCAGTATTTT
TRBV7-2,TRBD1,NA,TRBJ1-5,CASSLGSGQAATNQPQHF,TGTGCCAGCAGCTTAGGCTCTGGACAGGCGGCGACTAATCAGCCCCAGCATTTT
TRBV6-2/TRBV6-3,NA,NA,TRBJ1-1,CASSREEGYTEAFF,TGTGCCAGCAGTCGCGAGGAGGGGTACACTGAAGCTTTCTTT
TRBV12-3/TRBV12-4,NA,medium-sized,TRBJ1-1,CASSLTTEAFF,TGTGCCAGCAGTTTAACCACTGAAGCTTTCTTT
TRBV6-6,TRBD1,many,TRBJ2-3,CASSYLDRPSTDTQYF,TGTGCCAGCAGTTACCTGGACAGGCCGAGCACAGATACGCAGTATTTT
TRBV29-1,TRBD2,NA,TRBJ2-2,CSTGGWSGELFF,TGCAGCACGGGGGGGTGGTCCGGGGAGCTGTTTTTT
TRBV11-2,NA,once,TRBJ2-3,CASSLERIRTDTQYF,TGTGCCAGTAGCTTAGAAAGGATCCGCACAGATACGCAGTATTTT
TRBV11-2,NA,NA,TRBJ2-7,CVSSLGRRPYEQYF,TGTGTCAGCAGCTTAGGACGTAGGCCCTACGAGCAGTACTTC
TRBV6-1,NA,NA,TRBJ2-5,CACTKSGWEETQYF,TGTGCCTGCACCAAATCGGGGTGGGAAGAGACCCAGTACTTC
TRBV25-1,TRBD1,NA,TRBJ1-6,CASNDTTGGFSPLHF,TGTGCCAGCAATGACACAACAGGGGGGTTTTCACCCCTCCACTTT
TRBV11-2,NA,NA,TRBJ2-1,CTSSSRGEQFF,TGTACCAGCAGTTCTCGGGGTGAGCAGTTCTTC
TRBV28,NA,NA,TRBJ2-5,CASRGWSSGETQYF,TGTGCCAGCAGAGGTTGGAGTTCAGGAGAGACCCAGTACTTC
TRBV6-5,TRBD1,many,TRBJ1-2,CASSPRQGSRRGYTF,TGTGCCAGCAGTCCAAGACAGGGAAGTCGTCGAGGCTACACCTTC
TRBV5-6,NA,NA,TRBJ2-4,CACSLGRRGAKNIQYF,TGTGCCTGCAGCTTGGGGCGACGGGGGGCCAAAAACATTCAGTACTTC
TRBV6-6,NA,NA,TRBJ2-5,CASSPTRTQYF,TGTGCCAGCAGTCCGACTCGGACCCAATACTTC
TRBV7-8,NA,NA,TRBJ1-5,CTSSPGAGSGDTQHF,TGTACCAGCAGCCCAGGTGCGGGATCGGGGGATACGCAGCATTTT
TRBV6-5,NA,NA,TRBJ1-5,CASGYSTAPSQPQHF,TGTGCCAGCGGTTACTCAACCGCCCCGTCGCAGCCCCAGCATTTT
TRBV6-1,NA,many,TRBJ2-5,CASTAEQETQYF,TGTGCCAGCACGGCAGAACAAGAGACCCAGTACTTC
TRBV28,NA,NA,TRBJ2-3,CASSLSRERPDTQYF,TGTGCCAGCAGTTTATCGAGAGAACGCCCAGATACGCAGTATTTT
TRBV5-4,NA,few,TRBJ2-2,CASSPGGGELFF,TGTGCCAGCAGCCCCGGGGGCGGGGAGCTGTTTTTT
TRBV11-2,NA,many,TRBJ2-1,CASSLVANEQFF,TGTGCCAGCAGCTTGGTAGCCAATGAGCAGTTCTTC
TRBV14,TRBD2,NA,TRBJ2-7,CASRQEPSGTSEQYF,TGTGCCAGCAGACAAGAACCTAGCGGGACATCCGAGCAGTACTTC
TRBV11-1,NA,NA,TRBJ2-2,CANSTGFNTGELFF,TGTGCCAACAGTACGGGTTTCAACACAGGGGAGCTGTTTTTT